This TCR beta chain was recovered during a study of identical twins. This clonotype was observed many times. Antigen: not known. Notes on the study in general: The study drew conclusions from cross-sectional statistical analysis, not from following the same donors. In cord blood, abundant beta clonotypes had fewer insertions; memory showed no trend.

MiXCR was run by TCRdb on the 5' RACE reads, yielding one entry per CDR3 protein. The sample consists of some 600,000 distinct CDR3 sequences, 7% to 7.5% of them appearing once. Deletions cut 0 bases from V and 1 base from J, with 16 bases between. In germline, CDR1 is SGHVS, CDR2 FQNEAQ. The CDR3 covers 17 residues. The same sample was also studied in work on yellow fever vaccine responses in identical twins.

The TCR was taken from a woman aged 18 to 35 in good health. This chain connects TRBV7-8 to TRBJ2-7; TRBD2 might be the D (6 bases). The sequenced material came from PBMCs. CDR3 protein: CASSLAVSGLQSYEQYV. DNA for the CDR3: TGTGCCAGCAGCTTAGCGGTGAGCGGGCTTCAGTCCTACGAGCAGTACGTC.